This T cell receptor (beta chain) was recovered during a study of PD-L1 blockade in urothelial cancer. Study details: Reported median T cell count for blood samples was roughly 140,000.

Germline CDR1 reads KGHSH; CDR2 reads LQKENI. V trimming: 6 bases; J trimming: 3 bases; junction bases outside the gene matches: 6. The CDR3 length is 14 residues. Time point specified: pretreatment peripheral blood. Between 1 and 8 samples, pretreatment and on-treatment, were given by each patient. This clone showed up just once. Assay used: immunoSEQ multiplex PCR; TCRdb lists only in-frame clones, some missing. This table has 70,000 to 95,000 clones, roughly 84% appearing once. The source was PBMCs, collected around atezolizumab (anti-PD-L1) treatment. This sequence joins TRBV18 and TRBJ2-7; 9 bases fit TRBD1. This clonotype was sampled from a man in his fifties or sixties with urothelial cancer. The CDR3 nucleotides read TGTGCCAGCTCGTCCGGGACAGGGAGCTACGAGCAGTACTTC. Protein product: CASSSGTGSYEQYF.